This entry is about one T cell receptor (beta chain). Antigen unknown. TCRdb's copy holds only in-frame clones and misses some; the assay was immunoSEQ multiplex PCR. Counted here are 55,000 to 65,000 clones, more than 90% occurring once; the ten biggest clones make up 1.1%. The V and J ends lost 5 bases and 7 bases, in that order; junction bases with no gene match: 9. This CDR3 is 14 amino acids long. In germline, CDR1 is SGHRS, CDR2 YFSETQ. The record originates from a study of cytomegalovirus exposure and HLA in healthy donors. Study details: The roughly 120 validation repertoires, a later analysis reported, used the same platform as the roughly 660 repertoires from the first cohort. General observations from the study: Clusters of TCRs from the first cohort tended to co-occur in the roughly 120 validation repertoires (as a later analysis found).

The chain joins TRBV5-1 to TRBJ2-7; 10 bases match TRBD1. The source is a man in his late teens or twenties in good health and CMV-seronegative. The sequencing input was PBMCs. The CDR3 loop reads CASRSDRGRQEQYF. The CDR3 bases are TGCGCCAGCAGATCAGACAGGGGGCGCCAGGAGCAGTACTTC.